The 32 T cell receptor beta chains reported below all come from one sample, sequenced in a study of radiation and T cells in renal cell carcinoma (dated by TCRdb to 2020 to 2021). The library was obtained by the immunoSEQ multiplex PCR assay. TCRdb took over this immuneACCESS table, retaining in-frame rearrangements with V and J assigned. Such tables are incomplete; in checked studies, under half of the missing clones stem from an unresolved V gene, and the remainder is unexplained. This sample holds about 130,000 clones; 70% to 90% were observed only once. Nearly 6% of the sample is held by the ten biggest clonotypes. According to the study, the label for this sample's time point signals: blood 2 weeks post-SBRT. The treatment or condition label, read with the paper, signifies: 15 Gy SBRT to primary tumor, nephrectomy 4 weeks later. The material was blood, obtained from a patient whose treatment included radiotherapy and nephrectomy. The receptors were gathered from an older woman with renal cell carcinoma.

The J gene is TRBJ2-3, the V gene TRBV30, with 10 nucleotides matching TRBD2. The CDR3 sequence is 15 residues long. Trimming took 2 bases from V and 4 from J; bases not matched to a gene: 6. CDR1 GTSNPN and CDR2 SVGIG come from the germline V gene (reference sequence). As DNA, the CDR3 is TGTGCCTGGAGTAAGGGTAGCGGGGGGCCAGATACGCAGTATTTT. Translation: CAWSKGSGGPDTQYF.

This clone has only one observation. The J gene is TRBJ2-1, the V gene TRBV16; 7 bases agree with TRBD1. Germline-derived CDR1 and CDR2 are KGHSY and FQNENV. CDR3 length: 15 amino acids. Trimming took 5 bases from V and 4 from J; bases not matched to a gene: 8. In nucleotides, the CDR3 is TGTGCCAGCAGCTCAACCTCACAGGGGTACAATGAGCAGTTCTTC. Residues: CASSSTSQGYNEQFF.

V is TRBV5-1 and J is TRBJ2-1, with 7 bases matching TRBD1. Trimming removed 0 bases from V and 9 bases from J; junction bases left unmatched: 9. In germline, CDR1 is SGHRS, CDR2 YFSETQ. The CDR3 consists of 15 residues. CDR3 nucleotides: TGCGCCAGCAGCTTGGGCGACAGGGACCGCACTGAGCAGTTCTTC. It specifies CASSLGDRDRTEQFF.

The rearrangement uses TRBV4-1 and TRBJ2-2, with D uncertain. The CDR3 covers 15 residues. Germline CDR1 reads MGHRA; CDR2 reads YSYEKL. V lost 0 bases, J lost 9 bases, and 14 bases lay in between. This CDR3 reads CASSQDGVVSRELFF. As DNA, the CDR3 is TGCGCCAGCAGCCAAGATGGGGTAGTGTCAAGGGAGCTGTTTTTT.

The chain combines TRBV30 with TRBJ2-2, with a weak D call TRBD2 (5 bases). Trimming removed 1 base at V and 4 bases at J, with 10 bases between. Germline V CDR1 and CDR2: GTSNPN, SVGIG (reference sequence). CDR3 size: 14 residues. CDR3 sequence reads: CAWSGSSITGELFF. The CDR3 DNA reads as TGTGCCTGGAGTGGGTCTAGCATCACCGGGGAGCTGTTTTTT.

The count of this clone is one. CDR3 sequence: CASSEFPNTEAFF. CDR3 DNA sequence: TGTGCCAGCAGTGAATTCCCGAACACTGAAGCTTTCTTT. The chain employs TRBV2 and TRBJ1-1; D is unresolved. V was shortened by 2 bases and J by 1 base, with 5 bases between the two germline ends. Germline CDR1 is SNHLY and CDR2 is FYNNEI. The CDR3 has 13 amino acids.

The gene calls are TRBV7-6 and TRBJ1-1; D remains ambiguous. CDR1 is SGHVS and CDR2 is FNYEAQ in the germline V gene. The germline V and J ends were trimmed by 2 bases and 5 bases, with 12 bases remaining between them. The CDR3 has 14 residues. The CDR3 sequence: CASSLSPTTTEAFF. The CDR3 DNA reads TGTGCCAGCAGCTTAAGTCCGACAACTACTGAAGCTTTCTTT.

The chain links TRBV30 to TRBJ1-6, with D perhaps TRBD1 (5 bases). This CDR3 is 14 amino acids long. V was trimmed by 3 bases and J by 5 bases, leaving 11 bases between them. The germline V gene has CDR1 GTSNPN and CDR2 SVGIG (reference sequence). In nucleotides, the CDR3 is TGTGCCTGGAGGCAGGGAACGGATAATTCACCCCTCCACTTT. It is translated as CAWRQGTDNSPLHF.

The chain carries TRBV2 and TRBJ2-1; TRBD1 matches 7 bases. CDR1 is SNHLY, CDR2 FYNNEI, per germline. The CDR3 totals 13 residues. V lost 8 bases to trimming and J lost 4 bases; unmatched junction nucleotides: 5. The DNA for the CDR3 is TGTGCCAGCTCCAGGGGGTCGTACAATGAGCAGTTCTTC. Translation: CASSRGSYNEQFF. Variable domain in full (rest from reference TRBV2 and TRBJ2-1): EPEVTQTPSHQVTQMGQEVILRCVPISNHLYFYWYRQILGQKVEFLVSFYNNEISEKSEIFDDQFSVERPDGSNFTLKIRSTKLEDSAMYFCASSRGSYNEQFFGPGTRLTVL.

The genes are TRBV6-5 and TRBJ2-7, with a weak D call TRBD1 (5 bases). Per the germline V gene, CDR1 is MNHEY and CDR2 is SVGAGI. The V end lost 6 bases, the J end lost 0 bases, and 9 bases lay between the germline ends. This CDR3 has 13 amino acids. The CDR3 DNA is TGTGCCAGCAGCCAGGGCCACTCCTACGAGCAGTACTTC. Translation gives CASSQGHSYEQYF.

V and J are TRBV19 and TRBJ1-5; 8 bases map to TRBD1. With V trimmed by 7 bases and J by 2 bases, 4 bases remained unmatched. Germline CDR1 and CDR2: LNHDA and SQIVND (reference sequence). The CDR3 loop spans 14 amino acids. The CDR3 nucleotides are TGTGCCAGTATGGTGACAGGGGGCAATCAGCCCCAGCATTTT. Its translation: CASMVTGGNQPQHF.

This clone was detected once. V usage is TRBV27 and J usage is TRBJ1-2, with D maybe TRBD1 (5 bases). Germline V gene data show CDR1 as MNHEY and CDR2 as SMNVEV (reference sequence). V lost 3 bases, J lost 3 bases, and 14 bases lay in between. The CDR3 loop spans 15 amino acids. CDR3 protein: CASSFTGRVDYGYTF. CDR3 nucleotides: TGTGCCAGCAGTTTCACAGGCAGGGTAGACTATGGCTACACCTTC.

DNA of the CDR3: TGTGCCTGGAGAGGACTCCCCCCTTCGGATACGCAGTATTTT. Protein: CAWRGLPPSDTQYF. The chain joins TRBV30 to TRBJ2-3; tentatively, D is TRBD2 (5 bases). The CDR3 totals 14 residues. CDR1 is GTSNPN, CDR2 SVGIG, per germline (reference sequence). Trimming stripped 3 bases from V and 6 bases from J, with 16 bases between.

The chain recombines TRBV2 with TRBJ1-1; 8 bases map to TRBD1. CDR3 size: 13 residues. The ends lost 9 bases at V and 4 bases at J; junction bases unmatched: 7. Germline V gene lookup returns CDR1 SNHLY and CDR2 FYNNEI. CDR3 amino acids: CARQTGVGTEAFF. For the CDR3, the DNA is TGTGCCAGACAGACAGGGGTGGGCACTGAAGCTTTCTTT.

V is TRBV11-3 and J is TRBJ1-1, with D possibly TRBD1 on 6 matching bases. The CDR3 loop spans 13 amino acids. Germline CDR1 SGHNT, CDR2 YENEEA. With 4 bases removed from V and 5 bases from J, the gap between germline ends came to 11 bases. The CDR3 bases are TGTGCCAGCAGCTCAGGGGTGGGGACTGAAGCTTTCTTT. Residues: CASSSGVGTEAFF.

V usage is TRBV7-3 and J usage is TRBJ2-3; a weak D match, TRBD2 (6 bases). V was cut by 2 bases and J by 2 bases, with 11 bases left in between. There are 15 residues in the CDR3. Germline CDR1 SGHTA, CDR2 FQGTGA. The CDR3 sequence: CASSLAGYFTDTQYF. CDR3 nucleotides: TGTGCCAGCAGCTTAGCGGGATACTTCACAGATACGCAGTATTTT.

The chain is built from TRBV19 and TRBJ2-7, with 8 positions matching TRBD1. The length of the CDR3 is 17 residues. V shed 1 base, J shed 1 base, and the junction held 9 bases outside the gene matches. From germline, CDR1 is LNHDA and CDR2 SQIVND (reference sequence). The CDR3 DNA follows: TGTGCCAGTAGTATAGGCCGACTCCGGGACAGGTCCTACGAGCAGTACTTC. Protein product: CASSIGRLRDRSYEQYF.

V and J are TRBV12-5 and TRBJ2-1; 9 positions match TRBD2. Germline CDR1 and CDR2: LGHNT and FRNRAP. V was clipped by 5 bases and J by 12 bases; unmatched bases: 5. The CDR3 runs to 12 residues. The CDR3 region is CASGPGAGGQFF. CDR3 bases: TGTGCTAGTGGTCCTGGAGCGGGGGGGCAGTTCTTC.

The chain combines TRBV12-5 with TRBJ1-1, with a weak D call TRBD1 (5 bases). Trimming stripped 6 bases from V and 4 bases from J, with 12 bases between. The germline V gene encodes CDR1 LGHNT and CDR2 FRNRAP. This CDR3 is built from 13 residues. The CDR3 is CASGPGGGTEAFF. The CDR3 DNA reads TGTGCTAGTGGCCCTGGGGGGGGCACTGAAGCTTTCTTT.

DNA of the CDR3: TGTGCCAGCAGCCCGGGGGACAGGGAATTTAAAGCTTTCTTT. Protein sequence: CASSPGDREFKAFF. The chain has TRBV5-6 and TRBJ1-1; 9 nucleotides agree with TRBD1. The J segment lost 9 bases and the V segment lost 4 bases, leaving 10 bases of the junction unmatched. In germline, CDR1 is SGHDT, CDR2 YYEEEE. This CDR3 is 14 amino acids long.

The J gene is TRBJ2-7, the V gene TRBV27; TRBD1 matches 7 bases. After removal of 4 bases from V and 5 bases from J, the junction contained 2 bases not matched to a gene. This CDR3 comprises 12 residues. Germline values: CDR1 MNHEY, CDR2 SMNVEV (reference sequence). The CDR3 region has the DNA TGTGCCAGCAGTTACAGGGGCCACGAGCAGTACTTC. It codes for CASSYRGHEQYF.

The sample holds a few counts of this clone. This sequence joins TRBV5-1 and TRBJ1-1, with TRBD1 matching over 7 bases. The CDR3 extends over 15 amino acids. Looked up from germline, CDR1 is SGHRS and CDR2 is YFSETQ. J gave up 0 bases and V 7 bases, and 9 bases lay outside the gene matches. CDR3 loop: CASSQGERVNTEAFF. The CDR3 DNA sequence: TGCGCCAGCTCCCAGGGGGAAAGGGTGAACACTGAAGCTTTCTTT. Variable domain in full (rest from reference TRBV5-1 and TRBJ1-1): KAGVTQTPRYLIKTRGQQVTLSCSPISGHRSVSWYQQTPGQGLQFLFEYFSETQRNKGNFPGRFSGRQFSNSRSEMNVSTLELGDSALYLCASSQGERVNTEAFFGQGTRLTVV.

The rearrangement joins TRBV7-9 to TRBJ1-2; D unresolved. Trimming took 5 bases from V and 2 from J, leaving 9 bases between them. The CDR3 covers 13 residues. From germline, CDR1 is SEHNR and CDR2 FQNEAQ (reference sequence). CDR3 residues: CASSESANYGYTF. CDR3 nucleotides: TGTGCCAGCAGCGAATCAGCCAACTATGGCTACACCTTC.

The V and J genes are TRBV19 and TRBJ2-2; D perhaps matches TRBD1 (6 bases). The length of the CDR3 is 13 residues. CDR1 is LNHDA, CDR2 SQIVND, per germline (reference sequence). Trimming pared 5 bases from V and 5 bases from J, leaving 9 bases between. In nucleotides, the CDR3 is TGTGCCAGTAGTTCCCAGGGGACCGGGGAGCTGTTTTTT. Translating gives CASSSQGTGELFF.

The chain recombines TRBV6-5 with TRBJ1-6; D gene unclear. V was shortened by 2 bases and J by 8 bases, with 7 bases between the two germline ends. Looked up from germline, CDR1 is MNHEY and CDR2 is SVGAGI. This CDR3 contains 13 residues. As DNA, the CDR3 is TGTGCCAGCAGTTACCAAAAGGATTCACCCCTCCACTTT. Translation: CASSYQKDSPLHF.

The chain uses TRBV5-1 and TRBJ2-7; a possible D gene is TRBD1 (6 bases). CDR1 and CDR2 from the germline V gene are SGHRS and YFSETQ. V lost 0 bases, J lost 6 bases, and 10 bases lay in between. The length of the CDR3 is 13 residues. The CDR3 DNA reads TGCGCCAGCAGCTTGGTGGGGGCGGGCGAGCAGTACTTC. Its protein is CASSLVGAGEQYF.

This chain links TRBV28 with TRBJ1-1, with D tentatively TRBD1 (6 bases). Per the germline V gene, CDR1 is MDHEN and CDR2 is SYDVKM. V lost 8 bases to trimming and J lost 1 base, with 14 bases between them. The CDR3 extends over 14 amino acids. CDR3 bases: TGTGCCAGCCTGGGTTGGGGGGCGAACACTGAAGCTTTCTTT. It is translated as CASLGWGANTEAFF.

This chain uses TRBV4-2 with TRBJ1-2; TRBD1 agrees at 7 bases. Germline V CDR1 and CDR2: LGHNA, YNFKEQ. CDR3 length equals 14 residues. Trimming at V came to 0 bases and at J to 8 bases, leaving 6 bases not matched to a gene. CDR3 DNA sequence: TGTGCCAGCAGCCAAGATTTGAGGGGGCTCGGCTACACCTTC. Its translation is CASSQDLRGLGYTF.

The CDR3 sequence is CASSLVPDSYEQYF. CDR3 DNA: TGCGCCAGCAGCTTGGTCCCAGACTCCTACGAGCAGTACTTC. The chain is built from TRBV5-1 and TRBJ2-7; D ambiguous. The CDR3 has 14 amino acids. The V gene lost 0 bases and the J gene lost 0 bases, with 7 bases spanning the gap. Germline V CDR1 and CDR2: SGHRS, YFSETQ.

This sequence joins TRBV4-1 and TRBJ2-1; D is unclear. CDR3 length: 16 amino acids. The germline CDR1 and CDR2 sequences are MGHRA and YSYEKL. V lost 0 bases, J lost 4 bases, and 13 bases lay in between. CDR3 in DNA: TGCGCCAGCAGCCAAGAATTGTTGGGTATGTACAATGAGCAGTTCTTC. It translates to CASSQELLGMYNEQFF.

The rearrangement joins TRBV5-1 to TRBJ2-7; 9 bases match TRBD1. Germline loops: CDR1 SGHRS, CDR2 YFSETQ. This CDR3 region has 15 residues. The trim removed 4 bases at V and 7 bases at J, leaving 12 bases unmatched. The CDR3 nucleotides are TGCGCCAGCAGCGCCGGGACAGGGATTTTTGTAGAGCAGTACTTC. This sequence encodes CASSAGTGIFVEQYF. The full variable domain, in which reference TRBV5-1 and TRBJ2-7 provide the parts outside the CDR3, is KAGVTQTPRYLIKTRGQQVTLSCSPISGHRSVSWYQQTPGQGLQFLFEYFSETQRNKGNFPGRFSGRQFSNSRSEMNVSTLELGDSALYLCASSAGTGIFVEQYFGPGTRLTVT.

This clone showed up just once. This chain uses TRBV30 with TRBJ1-2; weak D call: TRBD1 (5 bases). V shed 5 bases and J shed 5 bases, with 18 bases lying between them. Germline V gene data show CDR1 as GTSNPN and CDR2 as SVGIG (reference sequence). The CDR3 has 14 residues. CDR3 residues: CAWGTDTGAYGYTF. The DNA of the CDR3 is TGTGCCTGGGGGACGGACACCGGCGCTTATGGCTACACCTTC.